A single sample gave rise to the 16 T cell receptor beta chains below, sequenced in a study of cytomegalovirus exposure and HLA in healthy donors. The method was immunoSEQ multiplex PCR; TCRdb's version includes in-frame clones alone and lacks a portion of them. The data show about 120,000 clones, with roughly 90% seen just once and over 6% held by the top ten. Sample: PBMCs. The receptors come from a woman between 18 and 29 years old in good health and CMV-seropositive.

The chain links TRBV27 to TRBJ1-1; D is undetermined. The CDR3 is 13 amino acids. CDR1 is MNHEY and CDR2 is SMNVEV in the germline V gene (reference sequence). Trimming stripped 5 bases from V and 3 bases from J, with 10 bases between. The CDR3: CASSPSADTEAFF. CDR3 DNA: TGTGCCAGCAGTCCCTCAGCGGACACTGAAGCTTTCTTT.

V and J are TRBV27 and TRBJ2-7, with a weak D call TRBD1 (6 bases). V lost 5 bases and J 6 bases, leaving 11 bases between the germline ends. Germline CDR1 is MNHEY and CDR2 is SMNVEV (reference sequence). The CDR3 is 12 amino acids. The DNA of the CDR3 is TGTGCCAGCAGTCGCACAGGGACCGAGCAGTACTTC. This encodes CASSRTGTEQYF.

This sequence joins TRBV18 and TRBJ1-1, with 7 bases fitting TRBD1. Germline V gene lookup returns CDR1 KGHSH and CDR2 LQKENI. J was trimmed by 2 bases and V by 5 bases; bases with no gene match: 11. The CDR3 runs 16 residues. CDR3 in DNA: TGTGCCAGCTCATCGGCGACAGGGAGGCCAAACACTGAAGCTTTCTTT. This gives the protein CASSSATGRPNTEAFF.

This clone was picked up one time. The CDR3 here is CASSLGQTYEQYF. DNA of the CDR3: TGTGCCAGCAGTTTAGGACAGACCTACGAGCAGTACTTC. This rearrangement joins TRBV27 to TRBJ2-7; the D gene is possibly TRBD1 (6 bases). V gave up 2 bases and J gave up 2 bases, with 7 bases separating them. In germline, CDR1 is MNHEY, CDR2 SMNVEV (reference sequence). The CDR3 runs to 13 residues.

CDR3 DNA: TGTGCCACCCGGAGGGGCACTGAAGCTTTCTTT. It translates to CATRRGTEAFF. The genes are TRBV27 and TRBJ1-1, with D possibly being TRBD1 (5 bases). The CDR3 loop spans 11 amino acids. Trimming shortened V by 10 bases and J by 4 bases, and 10 bases separated the two germline ends. Germline values: CDR1 MNHEY, CDR2 SMNVEV (reference sequence).

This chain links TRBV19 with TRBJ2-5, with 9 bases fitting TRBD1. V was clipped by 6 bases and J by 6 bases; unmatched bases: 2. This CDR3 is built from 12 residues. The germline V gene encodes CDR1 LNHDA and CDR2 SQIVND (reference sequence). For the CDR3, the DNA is TGTGCCAGTAGCGGGACAGGGAAGACCCAGTACTTC. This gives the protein CASSGTGKTQYF. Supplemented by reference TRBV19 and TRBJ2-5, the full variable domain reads DGGITQSPKYLFRKEGQNVTLSCEQNLNHDAMYWYRQDPGQGLRLIYYSQIVNDFQKGDIAEGYSVSREKKESFPLTVTSAQKNPTAFYLCASSGTGKTQYFGPGTRLLVL.

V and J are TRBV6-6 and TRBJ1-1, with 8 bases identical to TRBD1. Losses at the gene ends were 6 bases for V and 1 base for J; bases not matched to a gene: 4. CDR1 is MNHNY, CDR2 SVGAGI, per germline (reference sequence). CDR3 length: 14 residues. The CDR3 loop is CASRSQGGNTEAFF. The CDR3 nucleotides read TGTGCCAGCAGGTCACAGGGGGGGAACACTGAAGCTTTCTTT.

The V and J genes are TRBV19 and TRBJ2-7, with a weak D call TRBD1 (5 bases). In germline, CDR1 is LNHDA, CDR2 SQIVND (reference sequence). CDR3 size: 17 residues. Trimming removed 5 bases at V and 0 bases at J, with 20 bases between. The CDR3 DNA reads TGTGCCAGTAGTGCCAATTGGGGCCGGACAAACTCCTACGAGCAGTACTTC. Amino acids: CASSANWGRTNSYEQYF.

The CDR3 region is CASSRKDRGNTEAFF. CDR3 bases: TGTGCCAGCAGCCGAAAGGACAGGGGGAACACTGAAGCTTTCTTT. V usage is TRBV6-6 and J usage is TRBJ1-1; TRBD1 aligns across 9 bases. V was pared by 6 bases and J by 1 base, with 6 bases of the junction left unmatched. This CDR3 region has 15 residues. Germline values: CDR1 MNHNY, CDR2 SVGAGI (reference sequence).

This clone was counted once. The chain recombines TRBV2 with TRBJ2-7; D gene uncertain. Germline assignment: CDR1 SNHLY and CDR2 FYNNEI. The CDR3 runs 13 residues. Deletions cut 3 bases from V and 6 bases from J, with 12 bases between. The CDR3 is CASSEREDSEQYF. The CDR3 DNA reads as TGTGCCAGCAGTGAGCGCGAGGATAGCGAGCAGTACTTC.

As DNA, the CDR3 is TGTGCCAGTAGTAACGGGCCTAGCGGGGGCAATACGCAGTATTTT. It encodes CASSNGPSGGNTQYF. The genes are TRBV19 and TRBJ2-3; 10 bases map to TRBD2. Trimming at V came to 4 bases and at J to 7 bases, leaving 8 bases not matched to a gene. Germline CDR1 reads LNHDA; CDR2 reads SQIVND (reference sequence). The CDR3 consists of 15 residues.

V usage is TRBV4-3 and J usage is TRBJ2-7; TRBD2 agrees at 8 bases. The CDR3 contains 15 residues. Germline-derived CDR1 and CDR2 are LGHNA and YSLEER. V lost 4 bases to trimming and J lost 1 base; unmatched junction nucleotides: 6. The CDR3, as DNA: TGCGCCAGCAGCCTATCGGGGGGGCTTTCCTACGAGCAGTACTTC. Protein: CASSLSGGLSYEQYF.

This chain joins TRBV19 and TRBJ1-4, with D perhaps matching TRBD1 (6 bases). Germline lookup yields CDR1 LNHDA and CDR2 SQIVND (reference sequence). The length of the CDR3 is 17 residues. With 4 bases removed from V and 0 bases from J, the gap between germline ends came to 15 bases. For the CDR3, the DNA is TGTGCCAGTAGTAAGAGGACAGTGGAAGCAACTAATGAAAAACTGTTTTTT. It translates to CASSKRTVEATNEKLFF.

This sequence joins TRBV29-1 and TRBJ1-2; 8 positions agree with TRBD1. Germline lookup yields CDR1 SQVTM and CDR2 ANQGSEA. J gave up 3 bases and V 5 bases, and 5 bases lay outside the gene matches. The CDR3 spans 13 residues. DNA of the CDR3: TGCAGCGTTTTGACAGGGGAACACTATGGCTACACCTTC. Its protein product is CSVLTGEHYGYTF.

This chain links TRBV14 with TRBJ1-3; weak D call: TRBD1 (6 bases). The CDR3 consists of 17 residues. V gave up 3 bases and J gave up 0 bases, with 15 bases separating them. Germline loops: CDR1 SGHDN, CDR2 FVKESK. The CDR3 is CASSHPWEGDSGNTIYF. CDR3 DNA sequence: TGTGCCAGCAGCCATCCTTGGGAGGGGGACTCTGGAAACACCATATATTTT.

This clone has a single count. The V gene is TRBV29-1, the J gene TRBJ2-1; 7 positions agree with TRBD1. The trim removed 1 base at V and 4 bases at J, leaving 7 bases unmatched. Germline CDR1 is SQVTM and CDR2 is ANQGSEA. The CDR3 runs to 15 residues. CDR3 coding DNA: TGCAGCGTTGAAGGGGGACAGACATTATACAATGAGCAGTTCTTC. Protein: CSVEGGQTLYNEQFF.